Below, one T cell receptor (beta chain) is given with its context. The record originates from a study of blood T cell repertoires in COVID-19. The wider study: Some COVID-19 samples were acute and others convalescent; all came from the United States, Italy and Spain. PBMCs, B-cell-depleted T cells, or T cells provided the cDNA or gDNA that made up the material.

Per the original methods: Amplification from reference gene primers served as the basis for estimated nucleated cell counts. Clones were sequenced by immunoSEQ multiplex PCR, and TCRdb holds only the in-frame ones, with some missing. The V and J calls and clone size are taken from that table; D and trimming were inferred from the DNA. The sample yields under 95,000 clones, about 87% seen once. Germline assignment: CDR1 SNHLY and CDR2 FYNNEI. Trimming removed 4 bases at V and 6 bases at J, with 12 bases between. The CDR3 sequence is 13 residues long. The chain employs TRBV2 and TRBJ1-2; D is ambiguous. Sample: peripheral blood. The clonotype comes from a middle-aged man with acute or convalescent COVID-19. DNA of the CDR3: TGTGCCAGCAGTGTACACTGGCGGGATGGCTACACCTTC. This codes for CASSVHWRDGYTF.